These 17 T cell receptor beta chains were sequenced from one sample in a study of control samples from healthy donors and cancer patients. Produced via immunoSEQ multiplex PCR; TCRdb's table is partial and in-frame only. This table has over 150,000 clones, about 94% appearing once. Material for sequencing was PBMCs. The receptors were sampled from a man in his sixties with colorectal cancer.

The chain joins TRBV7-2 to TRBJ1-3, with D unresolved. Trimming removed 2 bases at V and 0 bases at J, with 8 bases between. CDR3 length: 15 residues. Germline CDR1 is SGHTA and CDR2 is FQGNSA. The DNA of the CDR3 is TGTGCCAGCAGCTTACAGGTCCCCTCTGGAAACACCATATATTTT. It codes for CASSLQVPSGNTIYF.

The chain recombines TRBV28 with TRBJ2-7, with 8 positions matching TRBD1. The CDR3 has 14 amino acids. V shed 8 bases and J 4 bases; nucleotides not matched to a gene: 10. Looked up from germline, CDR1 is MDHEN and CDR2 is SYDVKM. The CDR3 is CASSNPGGGYEQYF. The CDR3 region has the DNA TGTGCCAGCTCAAACCCAGGGGGCGGGTACGAGCAGTACTTC.

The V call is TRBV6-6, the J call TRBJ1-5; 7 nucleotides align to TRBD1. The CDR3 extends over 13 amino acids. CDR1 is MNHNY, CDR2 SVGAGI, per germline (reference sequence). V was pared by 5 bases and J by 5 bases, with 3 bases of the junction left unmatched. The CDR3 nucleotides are TGTGCCAGCAGTACAGGGGTGCATCAGCCCCAGCATTTT. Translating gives CASSTGVHQPQHF.

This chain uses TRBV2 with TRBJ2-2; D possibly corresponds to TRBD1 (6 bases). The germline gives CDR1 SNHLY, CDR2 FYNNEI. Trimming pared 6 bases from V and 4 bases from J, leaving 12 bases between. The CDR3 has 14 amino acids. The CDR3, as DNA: TGTGCCAGCAGCCCACAGGGAAGCACCGGGGAGCTGTTTTTT. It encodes CASSPQGSTGELFF. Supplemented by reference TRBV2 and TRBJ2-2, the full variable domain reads EPEVTQTPSHQVTQMGQEVILRCVPISNHLYFYWYRQILGQKVEFLVSFYNNEISEKSEIFDDQFSVERPDGSNFTLKIRSTKLEDSAMYFCASSPQGSTGELFFGEGSRLTVL.

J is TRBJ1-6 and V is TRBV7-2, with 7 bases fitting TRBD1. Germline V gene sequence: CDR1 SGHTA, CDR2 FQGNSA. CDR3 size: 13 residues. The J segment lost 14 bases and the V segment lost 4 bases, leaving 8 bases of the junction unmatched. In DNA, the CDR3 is TGTGCCAGCAGCTCCGGACAGGCAGGGACCCTCCACTTT. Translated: CASSSGQAGTLHF.

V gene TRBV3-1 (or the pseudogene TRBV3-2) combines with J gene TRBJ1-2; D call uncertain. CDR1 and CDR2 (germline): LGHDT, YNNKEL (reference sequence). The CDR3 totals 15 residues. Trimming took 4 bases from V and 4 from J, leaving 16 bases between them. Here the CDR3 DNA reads TGTGCCAGCAGCCCGTTTGGGGAGCCGGGCTATGGCTACACCTTC. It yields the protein CASSPFGEPGYGYTF.

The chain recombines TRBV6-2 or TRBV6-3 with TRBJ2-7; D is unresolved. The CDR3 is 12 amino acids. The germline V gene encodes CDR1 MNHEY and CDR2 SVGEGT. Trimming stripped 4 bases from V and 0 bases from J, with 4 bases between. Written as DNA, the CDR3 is TGTGCCAGCAGTTTACGCTCCTACGAGCAGTACTTC. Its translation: CASSLRSYEQYF.

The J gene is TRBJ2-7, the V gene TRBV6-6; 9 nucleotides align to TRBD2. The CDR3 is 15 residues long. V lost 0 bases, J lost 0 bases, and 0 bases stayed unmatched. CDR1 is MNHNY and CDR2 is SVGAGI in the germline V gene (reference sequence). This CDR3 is CASSYSSGGSYEQYF. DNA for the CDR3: TGTGCCAGCAGTTACTCTAGCGGGGGCTCCTACGAGCAGTACTTC.

CDR3 loop: CASSQRQGDPYEQYF. The DNA for the CDR3 is TGTGCCAGCAGTCAAAGACAGGGGGACCCCTACGAGCAGTACTTC. The chain is built from TRBV27 and TRBJ2-7; 9 bases map to TRBD1. CDR3 size: 15 residues. Germline CDR1 reads MNHEY; CDR2 reads SMNVEV (reference sequence). The junction had 7 bases not matched to a gene; V was cut back by 5 bases and J by 2 bases.

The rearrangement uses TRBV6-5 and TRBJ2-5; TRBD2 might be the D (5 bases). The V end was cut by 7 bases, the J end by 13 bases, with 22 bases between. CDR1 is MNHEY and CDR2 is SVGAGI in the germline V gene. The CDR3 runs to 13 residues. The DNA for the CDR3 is TGTGCCAGCACCGAAATAGGACTGGTTGGGCTGTACTTC. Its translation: CASTEIGLVGLYF.

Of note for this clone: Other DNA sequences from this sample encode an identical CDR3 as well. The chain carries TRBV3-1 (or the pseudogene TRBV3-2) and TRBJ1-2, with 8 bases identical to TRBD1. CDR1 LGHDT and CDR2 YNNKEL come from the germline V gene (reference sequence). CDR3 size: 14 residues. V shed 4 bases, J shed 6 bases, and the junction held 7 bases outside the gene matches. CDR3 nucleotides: TGTGCCAGCAGCCGCGGACAGGGTGACGATGGCTACACCTTC. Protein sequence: CASSRGQGDDGYTF.

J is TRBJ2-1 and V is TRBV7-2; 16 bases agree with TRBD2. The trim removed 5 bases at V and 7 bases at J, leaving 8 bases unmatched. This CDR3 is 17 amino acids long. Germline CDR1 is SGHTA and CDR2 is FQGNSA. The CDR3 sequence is CASSPGLAGGPENEQFF. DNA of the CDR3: TGTGCCAGCAGCCCGGGACTAGCGGGGGGGCCGGAGAATGAGCAGTTCTTC.

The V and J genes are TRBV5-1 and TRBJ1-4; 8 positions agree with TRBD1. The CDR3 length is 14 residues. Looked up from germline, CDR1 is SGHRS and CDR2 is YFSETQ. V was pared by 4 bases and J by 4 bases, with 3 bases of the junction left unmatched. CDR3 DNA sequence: TGCGCCAGCAGCCAGGGGGCCCTTAATGAAAAACTGTTTTTT. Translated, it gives CASSQGALNEKLFF. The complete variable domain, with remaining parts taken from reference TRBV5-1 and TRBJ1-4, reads KAGVTQTPRYLIKTRGQQVTLSCSPISGHRSVSWYQQTPGQGLQFLFEYFSETQRNKGNFPGRFSGRQFSNSRSEMNVSTLELGDSALYLCASSQGALNEKLFFGSGTQLSVL.

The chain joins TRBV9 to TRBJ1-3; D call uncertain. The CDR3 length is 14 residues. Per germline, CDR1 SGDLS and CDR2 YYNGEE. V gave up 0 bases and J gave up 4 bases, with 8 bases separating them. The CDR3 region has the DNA TGTGCCAGCAGCGTAGGGGGAATCGGAAACACCATATATTTT. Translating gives CASSVGGIGNTIYF.

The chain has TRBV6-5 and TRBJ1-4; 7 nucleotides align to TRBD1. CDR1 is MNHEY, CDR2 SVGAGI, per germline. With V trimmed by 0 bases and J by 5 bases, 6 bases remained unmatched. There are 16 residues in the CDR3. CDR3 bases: TGTGCCAGCAGTTACTCGATGGCACAGGGGAATGAAAAACTGTTTTTT. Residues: CASSYSMAQGNEKLFF.

As DNA, the CDR3 is TGTGCCAGCAGCAGGGGATCATCGAACACTGAAGCTTTCTTT. Residues: CASSRGSSNTEAFF. The chain recombines TRBV5-5 with TRBJ1-1, with D tentatively TRBD1 (5 bases). Trimming stripped 4 bases from V and 1 base from J, with 11 bases between. CDR3 length: 14 amino acids. Germline loops: CDR1 SGHKS, CDR2 YYEKEE (reference sequence).

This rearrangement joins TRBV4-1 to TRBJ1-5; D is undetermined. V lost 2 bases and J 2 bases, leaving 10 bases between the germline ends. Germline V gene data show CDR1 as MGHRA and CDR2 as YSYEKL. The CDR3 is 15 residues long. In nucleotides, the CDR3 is TGCGCCAGCAGCCAATCCGGGGTAGGCAATCAGCCCCAGCATTTT. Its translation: CASSQSGVGNQPQHF.